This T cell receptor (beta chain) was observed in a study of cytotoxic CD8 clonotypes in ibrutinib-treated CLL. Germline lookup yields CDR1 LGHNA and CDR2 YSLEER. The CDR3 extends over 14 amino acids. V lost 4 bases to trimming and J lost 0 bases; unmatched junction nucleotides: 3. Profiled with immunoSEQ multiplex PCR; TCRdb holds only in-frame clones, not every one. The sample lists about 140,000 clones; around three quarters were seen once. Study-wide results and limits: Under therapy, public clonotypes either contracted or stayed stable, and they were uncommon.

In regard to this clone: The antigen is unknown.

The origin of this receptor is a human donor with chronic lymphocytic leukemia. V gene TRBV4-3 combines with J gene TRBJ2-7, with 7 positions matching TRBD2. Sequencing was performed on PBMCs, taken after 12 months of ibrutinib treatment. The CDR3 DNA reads TGCGCCAGCAGCCGGGGCGGGAGCTCCTACGAGCAGTACTTC. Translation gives CASSRGGSSYEQYF.